The 12 T cell receptor beta chains given below trace back to one sample, sequenced in a study of tumor-infiltrating lymphocytes in localized non-small cell lung cancer. Profiled with immunoSEQ multiplex PCR; TCRdb holds only in-frame clones, not every one. The sample has approximately 12,000 clones; about 78% are singletons. Sequences were obtained from lung tumor tissue. Source of these receptors: a human donor with non-small cell lung cancer.

The chain links TRBV10-3 to TRBJ1-2; D is possibly TRBD1 (6 bases). V dropped 8 bases and J dropped 2 bases, with 9 bases sitting between them. The germline CDR1 and CDR2 sequences are ENHRY and SYGVKD. The length of the CDR3 is 12 residues. CDR3 loop: CAIGGTNYGYTF. The CDR3 DNA reads as TGTGCCATCGGGGGGACAAACTATGGCTACACCTTC.

The chain carries TRBV7-2 and TRBJ2-5; tentatively, D is TRBD1 (5 bases). Germline loops: CDR1 SGHTA, CDR2 FQGNSA. This CDR3 spans 14 amino acids. The V end lost 3 bases, the J end lost 1 base, and 9 bases lay between the germline ends. CDR3 sequence (DNA): TGTGCCAGCAGCTTGGGAAGGGGCCAAGAGACCCAGTACTTC. This encodes CASSLGRGQETQYF.

This clone was seen only once. The V and J genes are TRBV18 and TRBJ2-3; 10 positions agree with TRBD1. The CDR3 sequence is 16 residues long. J was trimmed by 0 bases and V by 2 bases; bases with no gene match: 2. Per germline, CDR1 KGHSH and CDR2 LQKENI. In nucleotides, the CDR3 is TGTGCCAGCTCACCAAGGACAGGGGGAAGCACAGATACGCAGTATTTT. This encodes CASSPRTGGSTDTQYF.

V and J are TRBV30 and TRBJ2-7; D is perhaps TRBD1 or TRBD2 (5 bases each). V shed 3 bases and J shed 2 bases, with 11 bases lying between them. The CDR3 has 13 residues. Germline V gives CDR1 GTSNPN, CDR2 SVGIG (reference sequence). CDR3 in amino acids: CAWREGNTYEQYF. The CDR3 DNA sequence: TGTGCCTGGAGAGAGGGGAACACCTACGAGCAGTACTTC.

The rearrangement uses TRBV7-2 and TRBJ1-1; D perhaps matches TRBD1 (6 bases). CDR1 is SGHTA and CDR2 is FQGNSA in the germline V gene. Trimming removed 1 base from V and 3 bases from J, with 15 bases in between. This CDR3 has 16 amino acids. CDR3 coding DNA: TGTGCCAGCAGCTTAGTACAGGGATCCCGGGACACTGAAGCTTTCTTT. Amino acid sequence: CASSLVQGSRDTEAFF.

This chain joins TRBV7-8 and TRBJ2-2, with 7 bases aligning to TRBD2. The CDR3 length is 14 residues. Germline V gene lookup returns CDR1 SGHVS and CDR2 FQNEAQ. J was trimmed by 4 bases and V by 5 bases; bases with no gene match: 4. The CDR3 is CASSRDYTTGELFF. CDR3 DNA sequence: TGTGCCAGCAGCCGGGACTACACCACCGGGGAGCTGTTTTTT.

This clone was recorded once. The chain joins TRBV27 to TRBJ2-7; D is unclear. Trimming removed 4 bases at V and 7 bases at J, with 23 bases between. The CDR3 spans 16 residues. Germline V gene sequence: CDR1 MNHEY, CDR2 SMNVEV (reference sequence). CDR3 sequence (DNA): TGTGCCAGCAGTTCCCTTTTGCAGTTTCCCCCAGCTGAGCAGTACTTC. This sequence encodes CASSSLLQFPPAEQYF.

The J gene is TRBJ1-1, the V gene TRBV10-3, with D tentatively TRBD1 (6 bases). The CDR3 consists of 14 residues. V lost 6 bases and J lost 5, with 16 bases in between. CDR1 and CDR2 from the germline V gene are ENHRY and SYGVKD. The CDR3 DNA is TGTGCCATCAGCTGGCACAGGGAGGGGACTGAAGCTTTCTTT. It encodes CAISWHREGTEAFF.

This clone came up a few times. The chain combines TRBV5-4 with TRBJ2-2, with unresolved D. CDR1 and CDR2 (germline): SGHNT, YYREEE (reference sequence). The CDR3 contains 14 residues. The V end was cut by 2 bases, the J end by 6 bases, with 11 bases between. CDR3 loop: CASSFPNLPGELFF. The CDR3 DNA follows: TGTGCCAGCAGCTTCCCCAACCTCCCCGGGGAGCTGTTTTTT. Looking up the rest from reference TRBV5-4 and TRBJ2-2 gives the full variable domain: ETGVTQSPTHLIKTRGQQVTLRCSSQSGHNTVSWYQQALGQGPQFIFQYYREEENGRGNFPPRFSGLQFPNYSSELNVNALELDDSALYLCASSFPNLPGELFFGEGSRLTVL.

The chain carries TRBV7-2 and TRBJ2-3, with D tentatively TRBD1 (6 bases). The CDR3 is 16 residues long. V was cut by 1 base and J by 1 base, with 12 bases left in between. Germline V gene sequence: CDR1 SGHTA, CDR2 FQGNSA. The CDR3 spells CASSLEYRVGTDTQYF. In nucleotides, the CDR3 is TGTGCCAGCAGCTTAGAATACAGGGTTGGCACAGATACGCAGTATTTT.

The V gene is TRBV28, the J gene TRBJ2-3; 12 bases agree with TRBD2. V lost 6 bases and J lost 4; bases outside the gene matches: 8. The CDR3 totals 16 residues. Germline values: CDR1 MDHEN, CDR2 SYDVKM. CDR3 sequence reads: CASRPRLAGEADTQYF. CDR3 sequence (DNA): TGTGCCAGCAGGCCAAGACTAGCGGGAGAGGCAGATACGCAGTATTTT.

This clone was counted between two and nine times. The CDR3 here is CASRLGNTEAFF. CDR3 coding DNA: TGCGCCAGCAGGCTGGGGAACACTGAAGCTTTCTTT. This chain joins TRBV4-1 and TRBJ1-1, with D hard to call. V lost 6 bases to trimming and J lost 1 base, with 6 bases between them. Germline loops: CDR1 MGHRA, CDR2 YSYEKL. The CDR3 loop spans 12 amino acids.